This T cell receptor (beta chain) was recovered during a study of cytomegalovirus exposure and HLA in healthy donors. Background on the study: Findings of an earlier analysis included about 120 million unique TCR beta sequences from 170 million or so T cells. There were approximately 400 genotyped donors. Of these, about 81% fell in the genetic ancestry cluster associated with self-reported Caucasian donors. Whole-study findings and limits: Around 160 TCR beta chains were listed as cytomegalovirus-associated.

Healthy donors of bone marrow made up the group. As for this clone: Its antigen remains unidentified.

The PCR contained 60 Vbeta and 13 Jbeta primers. TCRdb's table, derived via immunoSEQ multiplex PCR, lists solely in-frame clones and lacks some. The top ten clones hold 2.5% to 3.5% of a sample with some 130,000 clones, roughly three quarters of them seen once. Trimming left V 2 bases short and J 4 bases short, with 11 bases between. The CDR3 sequence is 13 residues long. Germline values: CDR1 GTSNPN, CDR2 SVGIG (reference sequence). The chain links TRBV30 to TRBJ1-1, with a tentative D call TRBD1 (5 bases). Sequencing was carried out using PBMCs. This receptor was obtained from a man between 40 and 49 years old in good health and CMV-seronegative. In nucleotides, the CDR3 is TGTGCCTGGAGTTTGGGGGGAGCCACTGAAGCTTTCTTT. As protein: CAWSLGGATEAFF.